This T cell receptor (beta chain) came from a study of blood T cell repertoires in COVID-19. Original handling: How many nucleated cells were present was estimated from reference gene primer amplification. Profiling relied on immunoSEQ multiplex PCR, and the TCRdb table lists in-frame clones only, not all of them. V and J calls and clone size are as listed in that table; D and trimming were resolved from the DNA. The repertoire holds roughly 120,000 clones, with about 89% as singletons. V shed 6 bases and J shed 11 bases, with 17 bases lying between them. The CDR3 contains 13 residues. The V gene's germline CDR1 is ENHRY and CDR2 SYGVKD.

The clonotype was recovered from a man aged 40-50 years with acute or convalescent COVID-19. The chain links TRBV10-3 to TRBJ2-4, with no clear D. The sequenced material came from peripheral blood. CDR3: CAISETLGQVQYF. CDR3 nucleotides: TGTGCCATCAGCGAGACGCTTGGGCAGGTTCAGTACTTC.